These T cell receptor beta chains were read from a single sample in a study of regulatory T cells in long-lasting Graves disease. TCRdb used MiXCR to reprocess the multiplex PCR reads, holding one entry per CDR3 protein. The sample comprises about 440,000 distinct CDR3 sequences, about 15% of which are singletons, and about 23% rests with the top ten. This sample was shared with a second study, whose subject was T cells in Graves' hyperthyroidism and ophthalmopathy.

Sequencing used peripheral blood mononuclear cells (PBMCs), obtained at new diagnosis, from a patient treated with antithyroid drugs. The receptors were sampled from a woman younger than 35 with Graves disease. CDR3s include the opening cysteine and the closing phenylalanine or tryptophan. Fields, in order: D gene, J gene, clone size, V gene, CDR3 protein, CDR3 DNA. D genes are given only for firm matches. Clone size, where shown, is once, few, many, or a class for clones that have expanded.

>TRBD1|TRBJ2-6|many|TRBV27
CASSLGSGQAGSGANVLTF
TGTGCCAGCAGTTTGGGGTCGGGACAGGCAGGTTCTGGGGCCAACGTCCTGACTTTC
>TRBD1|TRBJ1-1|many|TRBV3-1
CASSHDRGRGAFF
TGTGCCAGCAGCCATGACAGGGGTCGTGGAGCTTTCTTT
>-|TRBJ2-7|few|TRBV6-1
CASSWTSEGEQYF
TGTGCCAGCAGTTGGACCTCCGAGGGCGAGCAGTACTTC
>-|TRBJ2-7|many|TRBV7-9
CASSLTEFYEQYF
TGTGCCAGCAGCTTAACAGAGTTCTACGAGCAGTACTTC
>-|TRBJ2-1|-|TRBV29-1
CSVEGPGLGLEQFF
TGCAGCGTTGAAGGTCCCGGGTTGGGACTTGAGCAGTTCTTC
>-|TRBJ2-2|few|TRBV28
CASIQGGTGELFF
TGTGCCAGCATTCAGGGAGGCACCGGGGAGCTGTTTTTT
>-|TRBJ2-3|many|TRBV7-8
CASSATFTQYF
TGTGCCAGTAGCGCTACATTTACGCAGTATTTT
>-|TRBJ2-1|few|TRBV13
CASSWVELHEQFF
TGTGCCAGCAGCTGGGTGGAGTTGCATGAGCAGTTCTTC
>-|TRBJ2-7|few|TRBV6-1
CASSRNRYEQYF
TGTGCCAGCAGCCGCAATCGGTACGAGCAGTACTTC
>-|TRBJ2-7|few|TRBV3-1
CASSRKRTLLGCEQYF
TGTGCCAGCAGCCGAAAGAGGACTCTTTTAGGCTGCGAGCAGTACTTC
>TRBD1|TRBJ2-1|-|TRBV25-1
CASSATTGWGWYNEQFF
TGTGCCAGCAGTGCGACGACAGGGTGGGGGTGGTACAATGAGCAGTTCTTC
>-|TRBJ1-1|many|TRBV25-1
CASSEFGLPEAFF
TGTGCCAGCAGTGAATTCGGGCTACCTGAAGCTTTCTTT
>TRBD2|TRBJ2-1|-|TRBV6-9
CASSLREGSYNEQFF
TGTGCCAGCAGTTTGCGGGAGGGGTCCTACAATGAGCAGTTCTTC
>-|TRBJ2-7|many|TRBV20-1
CSAPRRSYEQYF
TGCAGTGCCCCAAGGCGATCCTACGAGCAGTACTTC
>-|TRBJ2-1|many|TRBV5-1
CASSLGGGYNEQFF
TGTGCCAGCAGCTTGGGAGGAGGCTACAATGAGCAGTTCTTC
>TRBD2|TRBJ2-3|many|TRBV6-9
CASSYLAGGPRTDTQYF
TGTGCCAGCAGTTACCTCGCGGGAGGGCCCAGGACAGATACGCAGTATTTT
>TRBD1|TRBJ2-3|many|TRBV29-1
CSAGQLRTDTQYF
TGCAGCGCGGGACAGCTTCGCACAGATACGCAGTATTTT
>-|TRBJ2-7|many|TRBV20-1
CSADTTGTYEQYF
TGCAGTGCAGACACGACAGGAACCTACGAGCAGTACTTC
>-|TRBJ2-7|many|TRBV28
CASSTPRRGSYEQYF
TGTGCCAGCAGTACCCCCAGGCGGGGCTCCTACGAGCAGTACTTC
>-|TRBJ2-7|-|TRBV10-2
CASSESGGSSHEQYF
TGCGCCAGCAGTGAGTCCGGCGGGTCCTCTCACGAGCAGTACTTC
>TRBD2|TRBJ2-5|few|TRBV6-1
CASSPSRLAGEETQYF
TGTGCCAGCAGTCCATCTAGACTAGCGGGGGAGGAGACCCAGTACTTC
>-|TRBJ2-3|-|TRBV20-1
CSARCPRTDTQYF
TGCAGTGCTAGATGCCCGCGCACAGATACGCAGTATTTT
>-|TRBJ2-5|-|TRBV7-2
CASSLLAYQETQYF
TGTGCCAGCAGCTTATTAGCATACCAAGAGACCCAGTACTTC
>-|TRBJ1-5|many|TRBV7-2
CASSSIGFVQPQHF
TGTGCCAGCAGCAGCATCGGGTTTGTTCAGCCCCAGCATTTT
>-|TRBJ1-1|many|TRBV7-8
CASSWEGLSTEAFF
TGTGCCAGCAGCTGGGAGGGTCTTAGCACTGAAGCTTTCTTT
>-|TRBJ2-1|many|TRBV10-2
CASSGIDGRSEQFF
TGCGCCAGCAGTGGAATAGATGGGCGGAGTGAGCAGTTCTTC
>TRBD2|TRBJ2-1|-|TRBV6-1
CASSILASGNEQFF
TGTGCCAGCAGTATACTCGCTAGCGGAAATGAGCAGTTCTTC
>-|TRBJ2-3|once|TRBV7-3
CASSYQLVPDTQYF
TGTGCCAGCAGCTACCAGCTAGTTCCAGATACGCAGTATTTT
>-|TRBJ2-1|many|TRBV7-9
CASSFQETYNEQFF
TGTGCCAGCAGCTTCCAAGAAACCTACAATGAGCAGTTCTTC
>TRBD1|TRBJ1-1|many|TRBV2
CASSEIGGGAEAFF
TGTGCCAGCAGTGAGATAGGGGGCGGAGCTGAAGCTTTCTTT
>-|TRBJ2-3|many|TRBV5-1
CASSLRTNVGTDTQYF
TGCGCCAGCAGTCTGAGGACAAATGTCGGCACAGATACGCAGTATTTT
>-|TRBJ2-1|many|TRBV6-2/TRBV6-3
CASSGREKGYNEQFF
TGTGCCAGCAGTGGACGGGAAAAGGGTTACAATGAGCAGTTCTTC
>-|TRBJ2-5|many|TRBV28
CASKDGSEETQYF
TGTGCCAGCAAGGACGGCTCGGAGGAGACCCAGTACTTC
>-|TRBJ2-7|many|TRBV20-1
CSASFLGASSYEQYF
TGCAGTGCTAGTTTTCTGGGGGCAAGCTCCTACGAGCAGTACTTC
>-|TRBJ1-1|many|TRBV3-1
CASSHGTSTEAFF
TGTGCCAGCAGCCATGGGACAAGCACTGAAGCTTTCTTT
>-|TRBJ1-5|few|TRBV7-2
CASSWTLNQPQHF
TGTGCCAGCAGTTGGACCCTAAATCAGCCCCAGCATTTT
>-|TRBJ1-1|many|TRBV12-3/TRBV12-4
CASSPRWGEKNTEAFF
TGTGCCAGCAGTCCCCGATGGGGGGAGAAGAACACTGAAGCTTTCTTT
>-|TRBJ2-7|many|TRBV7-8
CASSLARFSYEQYF
TGTGCCAGCAGCTTAGCTAGATTCTCCTACGAGCAGTACTTC
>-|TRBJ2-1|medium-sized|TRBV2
CASSEQGPSSEQFF
TGTGCCAGCAGTGAACAGGGCCCGTCGTCTGAGCAGTTCTTC
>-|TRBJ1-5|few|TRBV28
CASHRLTGTPDQPQHF
TGTGCCAGCCACCGCCTAACAGGGACCCCCGATCAGCCCCAGCATTTT
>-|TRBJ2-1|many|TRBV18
CASSPLQGLNEQFF
TGTGCCAGCTCACCTCTCCAGGGGCTGAATGAGCAGTTCTTC
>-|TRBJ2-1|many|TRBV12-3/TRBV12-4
CASSPPGSRYNEQFF
TGTGCCAGCAGTCCTCCGGGATCCCGTTACAATGAGCAGTTCTTC
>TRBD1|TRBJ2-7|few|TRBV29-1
CSVRDRGRYEQYF
TGCAGCGTCCGGGACAGGGGGAGATACGAGCAGTACTTC
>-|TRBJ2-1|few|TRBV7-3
CASSLEPVPANYNEQFF
TGTGCCAGCAGCTTGGAACCCGTTCCCGCTAATTACAATGAGCAGTTCTTC
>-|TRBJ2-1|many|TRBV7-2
CASSFQGSEQFF
TGTGCCAGCAGCTTCCAGGGGAGTGAGCAGTTCTTC
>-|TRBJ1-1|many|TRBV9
CASSVNQNTEAFF
TGTGCCAGCAGCGTTAATCAGAACACTGAAGCTTTCTTT
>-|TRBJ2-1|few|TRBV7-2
CASRVSNYNEQFF
TGTGCCAGCAGAGTTTCCAACTACAATGAGCAGTTCTTC
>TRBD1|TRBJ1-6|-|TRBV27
CASSLWDRGGSPLHF
TGTGCCAGCAGTTTGTGGGACAGGGGCGGTTCACCCCTCCACTTT
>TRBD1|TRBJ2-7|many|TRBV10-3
CAISESTGGTGEQYF
TGTGCCATCAGTGAGTCAACAGGGGGGACGGGGGAGCAGTACTTC
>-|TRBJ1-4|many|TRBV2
CASRRDRNEKLFF
TGTGCCAGCAGAAGGGACCGGAATGAAAAACTGTTTTTT
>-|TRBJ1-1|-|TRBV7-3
CASSSQRVGATEAFF
TGTGCCAGCAGCTCTCAGCGAGTTGGTGCCACTGAAGCTTTCTTT
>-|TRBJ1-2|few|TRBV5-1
CASSLFPGDGYTF
TGCGCCAGCAGCTTGTTCCCGGGGGATGGCTACACCTTC
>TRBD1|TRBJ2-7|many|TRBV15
CATSRNRDRASYEQYF
TGTGCCACCAGCAGAAACCGGGACAGGGCCTCCTACGAGCAGTACTTC
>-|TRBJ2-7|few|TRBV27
CASSLSVGAAYEQYF
TGTGCCAGCAGTTTATCGGTGGGGGCGGCCTACGAGCAGTACTTC
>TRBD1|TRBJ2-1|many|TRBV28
CASSPPGQAYNEQFF
TGTGCCAGCAGTCCTCCGGGACAGGCCTACAATGAGCAGTTCTTC
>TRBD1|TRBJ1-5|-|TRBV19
CATSARTGSNQPQHF
TGTGCCACCTCAGCAAGGACAGGGTCTAATCAGCCCCAGCATTTT